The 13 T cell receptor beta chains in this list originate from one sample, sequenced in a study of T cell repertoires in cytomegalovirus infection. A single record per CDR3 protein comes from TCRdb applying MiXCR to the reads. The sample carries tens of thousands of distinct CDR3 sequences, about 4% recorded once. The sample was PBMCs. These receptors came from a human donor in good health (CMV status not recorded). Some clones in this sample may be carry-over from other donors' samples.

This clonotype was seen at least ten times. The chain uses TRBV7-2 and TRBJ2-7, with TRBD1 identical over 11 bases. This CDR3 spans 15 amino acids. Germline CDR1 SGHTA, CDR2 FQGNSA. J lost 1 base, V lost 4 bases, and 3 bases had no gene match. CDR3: CASSYRDRGSYEQYF. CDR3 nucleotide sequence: TGTGCCAGCAGCTACCGGGACAGGGGGTCCTACGAGCAGTACTTC.

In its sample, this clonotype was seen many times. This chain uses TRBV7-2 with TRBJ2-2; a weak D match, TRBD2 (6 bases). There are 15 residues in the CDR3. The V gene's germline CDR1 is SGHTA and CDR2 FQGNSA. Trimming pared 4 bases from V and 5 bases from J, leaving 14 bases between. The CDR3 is CASSSRVGGTGELFF. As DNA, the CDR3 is TGTGCCAGCAGCTCTAGGGTCGGGGGAACCGGGGAGCTGTTTTTT.

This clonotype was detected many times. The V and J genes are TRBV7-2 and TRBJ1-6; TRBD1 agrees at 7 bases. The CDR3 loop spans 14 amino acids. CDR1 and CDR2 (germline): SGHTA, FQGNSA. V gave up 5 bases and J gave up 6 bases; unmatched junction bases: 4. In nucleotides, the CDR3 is TGTGCCAGCAGCCCCGGGACAGTTAATTCACCCCTCCACTTT. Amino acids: CASSPGTVNSPLHF. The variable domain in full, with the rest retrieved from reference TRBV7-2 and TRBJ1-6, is GAGVSQSPSNKVTEKGKDVELRCDPISGHTALYWYRQSLGQGLEFLIYFQGNSAPDKSGLPSDRFSAERTGGSVSTLTIQRTQQEDSAVYLCASSPGTVNSPLHFGNGTRLTVT.

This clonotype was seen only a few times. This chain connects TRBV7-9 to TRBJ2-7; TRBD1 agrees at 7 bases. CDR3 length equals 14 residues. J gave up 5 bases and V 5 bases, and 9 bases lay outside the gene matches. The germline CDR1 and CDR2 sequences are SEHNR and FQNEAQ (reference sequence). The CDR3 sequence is CASSKDRLLDEQYF. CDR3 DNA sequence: TGTGCCAGCAGCAAGGACAGGCTCCTAGACGAGCAGTACTTC.

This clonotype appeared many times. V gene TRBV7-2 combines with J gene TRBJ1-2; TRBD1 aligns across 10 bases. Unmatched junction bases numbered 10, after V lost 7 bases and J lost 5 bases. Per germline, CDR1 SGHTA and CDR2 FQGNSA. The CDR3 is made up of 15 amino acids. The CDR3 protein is CASTRGPGQGYGYTF. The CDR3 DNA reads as TGTGCCAGCACACGGGGCCCGGGACAGGGGTATGGCTACACCTTC.

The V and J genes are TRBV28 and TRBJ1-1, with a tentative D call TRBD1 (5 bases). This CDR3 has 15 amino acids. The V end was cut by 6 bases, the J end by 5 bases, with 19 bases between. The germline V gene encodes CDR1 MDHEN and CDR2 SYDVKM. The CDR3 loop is CASSYLERGGTEAFF. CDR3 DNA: TGTGCCAGCAGCTACCTAGAAAGGGGAGGAACTGAAGCTTTCTTT.

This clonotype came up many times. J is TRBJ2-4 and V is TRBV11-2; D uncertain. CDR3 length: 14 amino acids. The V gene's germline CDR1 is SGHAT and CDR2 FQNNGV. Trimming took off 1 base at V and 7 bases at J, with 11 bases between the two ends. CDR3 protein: CASSLAPVGNIQYF. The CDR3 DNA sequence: TGTGCCAGCAGCTTAGCTCCCGTCGGGAACATTCAGTACTTC.

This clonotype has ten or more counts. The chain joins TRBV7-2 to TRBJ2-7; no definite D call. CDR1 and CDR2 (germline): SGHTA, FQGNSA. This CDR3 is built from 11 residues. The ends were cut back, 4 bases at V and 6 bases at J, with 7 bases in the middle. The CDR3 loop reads CASSWTGEQYF. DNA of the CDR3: TGTGCCAGCAGCTGGACGGGCGAGCAGTACTTC. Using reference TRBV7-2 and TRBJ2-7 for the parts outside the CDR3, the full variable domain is GAGVSQSPSNKVTEKGKDVELRCDPISGHTALYWYRQSLGQGLEFLIYFQGNSAPDKSGLPSDRFSAERTGGSVSTLTIQRTQQEDSAVYLCASSWTGEQYFGPGTRLTVT.

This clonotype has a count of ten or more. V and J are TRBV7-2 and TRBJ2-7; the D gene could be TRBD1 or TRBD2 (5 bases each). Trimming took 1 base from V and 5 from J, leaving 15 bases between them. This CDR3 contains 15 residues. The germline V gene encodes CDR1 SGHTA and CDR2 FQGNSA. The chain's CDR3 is CASSLVGTNAHEQYF. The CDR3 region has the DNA TGTGCCAGCAGCTTAGTGGGGACCAACGCGCACGAGCAGTACTTC.

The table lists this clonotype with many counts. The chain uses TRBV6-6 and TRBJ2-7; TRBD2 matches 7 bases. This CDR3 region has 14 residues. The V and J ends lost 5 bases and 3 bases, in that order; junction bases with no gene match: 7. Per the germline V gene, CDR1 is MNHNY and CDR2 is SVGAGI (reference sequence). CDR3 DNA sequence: TGTGCCAGCAGTGGGCGACGCGGGGGCTACGAGCAGTACTTC. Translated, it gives CASSGRRGGYEQYF.

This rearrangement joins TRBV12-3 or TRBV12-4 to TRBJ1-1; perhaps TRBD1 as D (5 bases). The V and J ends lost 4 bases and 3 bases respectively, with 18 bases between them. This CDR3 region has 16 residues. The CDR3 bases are TGTGCCAGCAGTTCTGACAACCCACGGGGGTACACTGAAGCTTTCTTT. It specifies CASSSDNPRGYTEAFF.

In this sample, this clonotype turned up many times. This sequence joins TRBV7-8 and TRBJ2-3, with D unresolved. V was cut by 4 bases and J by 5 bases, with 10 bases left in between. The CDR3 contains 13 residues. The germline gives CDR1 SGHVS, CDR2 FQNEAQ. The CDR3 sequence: CASSSQVVDTQYF. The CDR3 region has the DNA TGTGCCAGCAGCTCCCAAGTGGTAGATACGCAGTATTTT.

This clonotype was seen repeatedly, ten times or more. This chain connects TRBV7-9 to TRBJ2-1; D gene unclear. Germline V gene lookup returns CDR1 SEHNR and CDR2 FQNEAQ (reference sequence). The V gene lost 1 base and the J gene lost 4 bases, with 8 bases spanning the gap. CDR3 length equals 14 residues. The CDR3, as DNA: TGTGCCAGCAGCTTAGTTGGCAGATACAATGAGCAGTTCTTC. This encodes CASSLVGRYNEQFF.